A selection of T cell receptor beta chains follows, all from one sample in a study of blood T cell repertoires in COVID-19. Generated by immunoSEQ multiplex PCR, the TCRdb table keeps only in-frame clones and is missing some. Of about 86,000 clones detected, around four fifths appear once; the ten largest clones hold roughly 10%. Specimen: peripheral blood. The receptors originated from a man aged 65-85 years with acute or convalescent COVID-19. Both conserved end residues are part of each CDR3. D genes are given only for firm matches. Clone size is not always given. Where it is, it says once, few, many or a class for expanded clones.

>-|TRBD1|TRBJ2-6|TRBV28
CASSFTGAGANVLTF
TGTGCCAGCAGTTTCACAGGGGCTGGGGCCAACGTCCTGACTTTC
>-|-|TRBJ2-2|TRBV2
CATVRRGILGELFF
TGTGCCACCGTGCGGCGGGGAATTCTTGGGGAGCTGTTTTTT
>once|TRBD2|TRBJ2-1|TRBV11-3
CASSLTSGGAGYNEQFF
TGTGCCAGCAGTTTGACTAGCGGGGGGGCCGGTTACAATGAGCAGTTCTTC
>-|TRBD2|TRBJ2-3|TRBV12-3/TRBV12-4
CASSLGGYTQYF
TGTGCCAGCAGCCTGGGGGGGTATACGCAGTATTTT
>-|TRBD2|TRBJ2-3|TRBV5-6
CASSILAGGPDTQYF
TGTGCCAGCAGCATACTAGCGGGGGGTCCTGATACGCAGTATTTT
>few|TRBD2|TRBJ2-1|TRBV27
CASTNSGGHNEQFF
TGTGCCAGCACTAATAGCGGGGGACACAATGAGCAGTTCTTC
>-|TRBD2|TRBJ2-3|TRBV10-3
CAISESRTSDGADTQYF
TGTGCCATCAGTGAGTCTAGGACTAGCGATGGGGCAGATACGCAGTATTTT
>-|-|TRBJ2-2|TRBV5-1
CASSGGQNTGELFF
TGCGCCAGCAGCGGGGGCCAGAACACCGGGGAGCTGTTTTTT
>-|-|TRBJ2-3|TRBV19
CASSIGGGTDTQYF
TGTGCCAGTAGTATCGGCGGGGGCACAGATACGCAGTATTTT
>many|-|TRBJ1-5|TRBV6-2/TRBV6-3
CASSYSTAYSNQPQHF
TGTGCCAGCAGTTACTCGACAGCATATAGCAATCAGCCCCAGCATTTT
>-|TRBD1|TRBJ1-4|TRBV10-3
CAISGDRATNEKLFF
TGTGCCATCAGTGGGGACAGGGCAACTAATGAAAAACTGTTTTTT
>-|-|TRBJ2-1|TRBV5-6
CASSPAGSEEFF
TGTGCCAGCAGCCCTGCGGGTAGCGAGGAGTTCTTC
>-|TRBD1|TRBJ1-5|TRBV18
CASSSSAGQGPLQHF
TGTGCCAGCTCATCGTCCGCGGGACAGGGCCCTTTACAGCATTTT
>-|-|TRBJ2-4|TRBV6-5
CASSYSGGLGKNIQYF
TGTGCCAGCAGTTACTCGGGGGGGCTAGGCAAAAACATTCAGTACTTC
>-|TRBD1|TRBJ1-6|TRBV6-6
CASSRDRESPLHF
TGTGCCAGCAGTAGGGACAGGGAATCACCCCTCCACTTT
>few|-|TRBJ1-6|TRBV13
CASSLGRRNSPLHF
TGTGCCAGCAGCTTAGGTCGGAGGAATTCACCCCTCCACTTT
>-|TRBD1|TRBJ1-5|TRBV7-3
CASRLTGISNQPQHF
TGTGCCAGCAGATTGACAGGGATAAGCAATCAGCCCCAGCATTTT
>once|-|TRBJ1-1|TRBV3-1/TRBV3-2
CASSQDGAVNTEAFF
TGTGCCAGCAGCCAAGATGGGGCGGTGAACACTGAAGCTTTCTTT